The clone carrying this T cell receptor beta chain occurred many times. The data stem from a study of T cells after yellow fever vaccination. Germline lookup yields CDR1 SGHRS and CDR2 YFSETQ. The CDR3 loop spans 15 amino acids. The ends were cut back, 1 base at V and 5 bases at J, with 15 bases in the middle. TCRdb reprocessed the 5' RACE reads via MiXCR and lists one record per CDR3 protein. The profile shows more than 250,000 distinct CDR3 sequences, around 7% of them singletons. The input for sequencing was PBMCs, taken roughly 45 days after the first yellow fever vaccination. The sequence derives from a man aged 18 to 30 who received the YFV17D yellow fever vaccine. V and J are TRBV5-1 and TRBJ2-5; D is possibly TRBD2 (6 bases). CDR3 protein: CASSLHGGNGETQYF. CDR3 nucleotides: TGCGCCAGCAGCTTGCATGGGGGGAACGGCGAGACCCAGTACTTC. The whole variable domain, filled in from reference TRBV5-1 and TRBJ2-5, reads KAGVTQTPRYLIKTRGQQVTLSCSPISGHRSVSWYQQTPGQGLQFLFEYFSETQRNKGNFPGRFSGRQFSNSRSEMNVSTLELGDSALYLCASSLHGGNGETQYFGPGTRLLVL.